Sequencing of this T cell receptor (beta chain) was carried out in a study of identical twins' blood T cells. At the level of the study: Roughly 50 million reads covered about 6 alpha-chain and about 6 beta-chain libraries. The study's findings and limits: Twin repertoire similarity may partly reflect shared environment.

This clonotype was observed many times. Antigen unknown. TCRdb analysed the 5' RACE reads with MiXCR anew, one entry per CDR3 protein. The sample lists 300,000 to 400,000 distinct CDR3 sequences, more than 25% occurring once. The CDR3 consists of 12 residues. The V end was cut by 7 bases, the J end by 4 bases, with 10 bases between. Germline V gene lookup returns CDR1 MDHEN and CDR2 SYDVKM. The rearrangement joins TRBV28 to TRBJ1-2; the D gene is possibly TRBD1 (6 bases). This sequence originates from a woman between 18 and 55 years old in good health. The sequenced material came from PBMCs. In DNA form, the CDR3 reads TGTGCCAGCACGGACAGATCCTATGGCTACACCTTC. Residues: CASTDRSYGYTF.